The sequence of this T cell receptor (beta chain) was determined in a study of cytomegalovirus exposure and HLA in healthy donors. Study information: Of the donors genotyped, 398 in all, about 82% fell in the Caucasian-associated ancestry cluster.

The CDR3 is 17 amino acids. V trimming: 3 bases; J trimming: 5 bases; junction bases outside the gene matches: 13. Germline CDR1 GTSNPN, CDR2 SVGIG (reference sequence). The PCR had 60 Vbeta and 13 Jbeta primers. Data came from immunoSEQ multiplex PCR; TCRdb stores just in-frame clones and leaves some out. The table lists about 59,000 clones, with approximately 5.6% in the top ten. The chain uses TRBV30 and TRBJ2-5, with 12 bases fitting TRBD2. The sequence came from a man aged 30 to 39 in good health and CMV-seropositive. The sample comprised PBMCs. The CDR3 spells CAWRPQRLAGVGETQYF. In nucleotides, the CDR3 is TGTGCCTGGAGACCCCAGAGACTAGCGGGAGTCGGGGAGACCCAGTACTTC.